The 17 T cell receptor beta chains given below trace back to one sample, sequenced in a study of blood T cell repertoires in COVID-19. The method was immunoSEQ multiplex PCR; TCRdb's version includes in-frame clones alone and lacks a portion of them. Of 21,000 or so clones listed, 75% to 90% were seen once; the top ten hold under 20%. Sequenced sample: peripheral blood. These receptors were taken from a man between 70 and 80 years old with active COVID-19.

The J gene is TRBJ1-3, the V gene TRBV6-1; D unclear. Trimming took off 2 bases at V and 0 bases at J, with 11 bases between the two ends. Germline values: CDR1 MNHNS, CDR2 SASEGT. There are 16 residues in the CDR3. The CDR3 sequence is CASSERVGSSGNTIYF. In DNA, the CDR3 is TGTGCCAGCAGTGAACGCGTCGGGAGCTCTGGAAACACCATATATTTT.

This chain uses TRBV5-6 with TRBJ1-1; the match to TRBD1 covers 8 bases. The germline gives CDR1 SGHDT, CDR2 YYEEEE. The CDR3 loop spans 16 amino acids. Unmatched junction bases numbered 7, after V lost 3 bases and J lost 0 bases. CDR3 DNA sequence: TGTGCCAGCAGCTGGACAGGGAGCAGGATGAACACTGAAGCTTTCTTT. Protein: CASSWTGSRMNTEAFF.

V is TRBV6-5 and J is TRBJ1-3, with a weak D call TRBD1 (5 bases). Trimming left V 6 bases short and J 0 bases short, with 12 bases between. CDR3 length: 15 residues. Germline V CDR1 and CDR2: MNHEY, SVGAGI. CDR3 bases: TGTGCCAGCAGCCAACAGGCTATCTCTGGAAACACCATATATTTT. This codes for CASSQQAISGNTIYF.

J is TRBJ1-2 and V is TRBV10-3; TRBD1 matches at 9 bases. V lost 10 bases to trimming and J lost 5 bases; unmatched junction nucleotides: 8. This CDR3 contains 13 residues. Germline V gene sequence: CDR1 ENHRY, CDR2 SYGVKD. Written as DNA, the CDR3 is TGTGCCACGACACAGGGGGCGAGATATGGCTACACCTTC. It is translated as CATTQGARYGYTF.

The CDR3 spells CASSIQRGAYEQYF. As DNA, the CDR3 is TGTGCCAGTAGTATACAGCGGGGAGCCTACGAGCAGTACTTC. This chain uses TRBV19 with TRBJ2-7, with 7 bases that match TRBD2. There are 14 residues in the CDR3. The V gene's germline CDR1 is LNHDA and CDR2 SQIVND (reference sequence). V gave up 2 bases and J gave up 2 bases; unmatched junction bases: 3.

This rearrangement joins TRBV7-3 to TRBJ2-2; D ambiguous. Germline V gives CDR1 SGHTA, CDR2 FQGTGA. V was cut by 5 bases and J by 1 base, with 5 bases left in between. The CDR3 loop spans 13 amino acids. This CDR3 is CASSVRNTGELFF. The CDR3 region has the DNA TGTGCCAGCAGCGTCAGGAACACCGGGGAGCTGTTTTTT.

The chain couples TRBV7-9 to TRBJ1-2, with TRBD1 as a possible D gene (6 bases). There are 16 residues in the CDR3. Trimming shortened V by 4 bases and J by 2 bases, and 17 bases separated the two germline ends. Germline CDR1 SEHNR, CDR2 FQNEAQ (reference sequence). This chain's CDR3 is CASSSLGGGRNYGYTF. CDR3 DNA sequence: TGTGCCAGCAGCTCCTTGGGCGGGGGCAGAAACTATGGCTACACCTTC. Based on the CDR3 plus reference TRBV7-9 and TRBJ1-2, the full variable domain is DTGVSQNPRHKITKRGQNVTFRCDPISEHNRLYWYRQTLGQGPEFLTYFQNEAQLEKSRLLSDRFSAERPKGSFSTLEIQRTEQGDSAMYLCASSSLGGGRNYGYTFGSGTRLTVV.

V and J are TRBV6-5 and TRBJ2-7, with TRBD1 matching 10 bases. This CDR3 has 12 amino acids. Germline values: CDR1 MNHEY, CDR2 SVGAGI. V was pared by 8 bases and J by 7 bases, with 5 bases of the junction left unmatched. Here the CDR3 reads CASWTGGGEQYF. CDR3 nucleotides: TGTGCCAGCTGGACAGGGGGGGGAGAGCAGTACTTC.

Only one count was recorded for this clone. The chain carries TRBV4-1 and TRBJ2-7, with 10 bases lining up with TRBD1. CDR3 length: 16 residues. V shed 3 bases and J 7 bases; nucleotides not matched to a gene: 12. CDR1 is MGHRA, CDR2 YSYEKL, per germline. This chain's CDR3 is CASSQSTGTGDSEQYF. In DNA, the CDR3 is TGCGCCAGCAGCCAGTCAACCGGGACAGGGGACTCGGAGCAGTACTTC.

This chain connects TRBV6-5 to TRBJ1-1; the match to TRBD1 covers 9 bases. This CDR3 is built from 14 residues. Germline lookup yields CDR1 MNHEY and CDR2 SVGAGI. With 11 bases clipped from V and 0 bases from J, the junction kept 7 bases outside the gene matches. CDR3 bases: TGTGCCTCCGGGACAGGGTCCCTGAACACTGAAGCTTTCTTT. Translation: CASGTGSLNTEAFF.

The gene calls are TRBV28 and TRBJ1-4; perhaps TRBD1 as D (6 bases). Germline loops: CDR1 MDHEN, CDR2 SYDVKM. V gave up 5 bases and J gave up 7 bases, with 17 bases separating them. This CDR3 is 15 amino acids long. In nucleotides, the CDR3 is TGTGCCAGCAGTGCTCCGACGGGGGGCCTTGAAAAACTGTTTTTT. It encodes CASSAPTGGLEKLFF.

The chain combines TRBV3-1 (or the pseudogene TRBV3-2) with TRBJ2-7, with TRBD2 matching 16 bases. CDR3 length: 17 residues. Germline lookup yields CDR1 LGHDT and CDR2 YNNKEL (reference sequence). Unmatched junction bases numbered 8, after V lost 5 bases and J lost 4 bases. Here the CDR3 reads CASSKGTSGRASYEQYF. For the CDR3, the DNA is TGTGCCAGCAGCAAGGGGACTAGCGGGAGGGCCAGTTACGAGCAGTACTTC.

This sequence joins TRBV10-3 and TRBJ2-2, with D possibly TRBD2 on 5 matching bases. Between the trimmed V and J ends, which lost 0 bases and 3 bases, there was a span of 5 bases. The V gene's germline CDR1 is ENHRY and CDR2 SYGVKD. This CDR3 contains 14 residues. For the CDR3, the DNA is TGTGCCATCAGTGAGTCGAGGGACACCGGGGAGCTGTTTTTT. This codes for CAISESRDTGELFF.

This chain links TRBV29-1 with TRBJ2-2; a weak D match, TRBD2 (7 bases). The CDR3 length is 12 residues. Germline values: CDR1 SQVTM, CDR2 ANQGSEA. CDR3 sequence reads: CGGGRNTGELFF. CDR3 coding DNA: TGCGGGGGGGGCCGTAACACCGGGGAGCTGTTTTTT.

In its sample, this clone ranks as medium-sized. V gene TRBV19 combines with J gene TRBJ1-6; 7 bases are a match to TRBD1. Germline V CDR1 and CDR2: LNHDA, SQIVND (reference sequence). J lost 5 bases, V lost 7 bases, and 8 bases had no gene match. This CDR3 is built from 15 residues. CDR3 nucleotide sequence: TGTGCCAGTATCCCGTCAGGGGGAAATAATTCACCCCTCCACTTT. Protein product: CASIPSGGNNSPLHF.

V is TRBV14 and J is TRBJ2-5; D not resolved. Trimming took 4 bases from V and 1 from J, leaving 4 bases between them. The CDR3 covers 12 residues. The V gene's germline CDR1 is SGHDN and CDR2 FVKESK. The CDR3 loop is CASSRGQETQYF. CDR3 nucleotides: TGTGCCAGCAGCCGAGGCCAAGAGACCCAGTACTTC.

The rearrangement links TRBV15 to TRBJ1-1, with 7 bases matching TRBD1. From germline, CDR1 is LNHNV and CDR2 YYDKDF (reference sequence). The trim removed 0 bases at V and 10 bases at J, leaving 5 bases unmatched. The CDR3 contains 13 residues. The chain's CDR3 is CATSRDGGQRAFF. The CDR3 nucleotides are TGTGCCACCAGCAGAGATGGGGGACAGAGAGCTTTCTTT.